This TCR beta chain was sequenced in a study of T cell repertoires in cytomegalovirus infection (dated by TCRdb to the late 2010s). The study in broad terms: Recently identified HLA-C-restricted CMV epitopes, whose presentation resists viral immunomodulation, were targeted by peptide stimulations together with well-studied HLA-B-restricted epitopes. Donor HLA type was relevant to the analysis, because carriage of CMV infection together with the matching HLA type was indicated by public TCR beta signatures.

Taken from cysteine to phenylalanine, the CDR3 has 16 residues. The sequence is cut down to CDR3 DNA, 48 bases in frame from base 1. According to the germline V gene, CDR1 reads SGHVS and CDR2 reads FNYEAQ. Trimming takes 5 bases from V and 3 bases from J, and the germline ends sit 17 bases apart. The instrument given in TCRdb is Illumina HiSeq 1500. TCRdb trimmed the raw reads at Q25, called clones with MiXCR and kept productive beta chains. Each CDR3 protein gets just one entry, which takes the most common genes and DNA from the rows behind it. Present in this sample are 250,000 to 300,000 distinct CDR3 sequences, 22% of which were seen just once. About 21% of the sample belongs to the ten largest clones. In this sample, this clonotype turned up many times. The antigen it binds to is not known. Per-nucleotide qualities are absent, and no much larger clonotype sits a single base away. This specimen's treatment or condition label, per the study, means: in vitro stimulation with specific CMV peptide epitopes to enrich CMV-specific T cells.

Overall results and qualifications from the work: The ex vivo response was dominated by HLA-C-restricted CMV-specific TCR beta clonotypes, and the single most frequent clonotype in two of eight donors was supplied by these HLA-C-restricted clonotypes. Carriers of CMV infection plus the relevant HLA type were discriminated by the cumulative frequency of public TCR beta family members in the study cohort and in an independent roughly 400-donor cohort.

The clonotype originates from a human donor in good health (CMV status not recorded). Some clones in this sample may be carry-over from other donors' samples. Sequenced material: cultured PBMCs, taken from culture after CMV antigen stimulation. Rearrangement joined TRBV7-6 to TRBJ2-1; TRBD2 might be the D gene, on 6 matching bases. For the CDR3, the sequence is CASSENSREFYNEQFF. The nucleotides read TGTGCCAGCAGCGAAAACAGCCGGGAGTTCTACAATGAGCAGTTCTTC.